This T cell receptor (beta chain) stems from a study of CD8 T cells in ankylosing spondylitis. TCRdb reprocessed the 5' RACE reads with MiXCR, giving one entry per CDR3 protein. The data show about 200,000 distinct CDR3 sequences, about a quarter seen once. This clonotype appeared many times. The sequence derives from a male donor with ankylosing spondylitis or in good health (not recorded which). Sequenced input: blood, either unsorted or a sorted T cell fraction (not recorded which).

CDR3 protein: CASRPEGGYSDTQYF. CDR3 bases: TGCGCCAGCAGACCGGAAGGAGGCTACTCCGATACGCAGTATTTT. This rearrangement joins TRBV5-1 to TRBJ2-3; D possibly corresponds to TRBD2 (5 bases). V gave up 5 bases and J gave up 6 bases, with 19 bases separating them. This CDR3 is built from 15 residues. In germline, CDR1 is SGHRS, CDR2 YFSETQ. The variable domain in full, completed from reference TRBV5-1 and TRBJ2-3, reads KAGVTQTPRYLIKTRGQQVTLSCSPISGHRSVSWYQQTPGQGLQFLFEYFSETQRNKGNFPGRFSGRQFSNSRSEMNVSTLELGDSALYLCASRPEGGYSDTQYFGPGTRLTVL.